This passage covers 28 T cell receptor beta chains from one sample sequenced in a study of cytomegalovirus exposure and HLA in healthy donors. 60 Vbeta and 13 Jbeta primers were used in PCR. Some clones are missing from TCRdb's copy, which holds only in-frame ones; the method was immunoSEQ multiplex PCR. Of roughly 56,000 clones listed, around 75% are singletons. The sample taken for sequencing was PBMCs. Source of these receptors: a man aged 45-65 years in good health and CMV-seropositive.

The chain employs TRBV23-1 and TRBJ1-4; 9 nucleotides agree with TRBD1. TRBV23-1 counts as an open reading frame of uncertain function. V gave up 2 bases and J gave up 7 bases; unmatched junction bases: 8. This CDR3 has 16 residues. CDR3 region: CASSQHRDRVFEKLFF. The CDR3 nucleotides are TGCGCCAGCAGTCAACACCGGGACAGGGTTTTTGAAAAACTGTTTTTT.

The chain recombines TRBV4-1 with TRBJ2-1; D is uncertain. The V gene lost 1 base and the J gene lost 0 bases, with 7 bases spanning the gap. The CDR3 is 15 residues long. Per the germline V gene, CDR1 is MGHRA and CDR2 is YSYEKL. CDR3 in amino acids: CASSQGVPSYNEQFF. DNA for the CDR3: TGCGCCAGCAGCCAAGGAGTTCCCTCCTACAATGAGCAGTTCTTC.

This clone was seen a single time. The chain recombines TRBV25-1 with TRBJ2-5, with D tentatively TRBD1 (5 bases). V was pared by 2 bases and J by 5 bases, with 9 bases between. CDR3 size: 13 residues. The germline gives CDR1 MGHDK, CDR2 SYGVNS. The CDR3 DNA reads TGTGCCAGCAGTGAAAGGGGCCGGGAGACCCAGTACTTC. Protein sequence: CASSERGRETQYF.

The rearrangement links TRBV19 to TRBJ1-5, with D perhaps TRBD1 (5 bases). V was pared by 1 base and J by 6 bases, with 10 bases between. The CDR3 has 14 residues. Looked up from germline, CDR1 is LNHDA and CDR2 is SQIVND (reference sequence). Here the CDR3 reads CASSIAGFSQPQHF. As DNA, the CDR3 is TGTGCCAGTAGTATAGCAGGGTTCAGTCAGCCCCAGCATTTT.

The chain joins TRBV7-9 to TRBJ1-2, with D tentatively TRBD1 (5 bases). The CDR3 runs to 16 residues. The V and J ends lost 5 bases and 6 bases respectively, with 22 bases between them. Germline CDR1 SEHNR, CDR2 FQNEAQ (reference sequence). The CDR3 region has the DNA TGTGCCAGCAGCGCTAGCGTAGGCAGGGTCCTCCATGGCTACACCTTC. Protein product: CASSASVGRVLHGYTF.

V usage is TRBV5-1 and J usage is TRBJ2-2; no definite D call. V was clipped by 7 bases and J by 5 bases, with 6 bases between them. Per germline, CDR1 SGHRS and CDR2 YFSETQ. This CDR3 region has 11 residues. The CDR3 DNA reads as TGCGCCAGCCAGGAAACCGGGGAGCTGTTTTTT. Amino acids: CASQETGELFF. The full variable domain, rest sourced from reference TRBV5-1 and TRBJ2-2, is KAGVTQTPRYLIKTRGQQVTLSCSPISGHRSVSWYQQTPGQGLQFLFEYFSETQRNKGNFPGRFSGRQFSNSRSEMNVSTLELGDSALYLCASQETGELFFGEGSRLTVL.

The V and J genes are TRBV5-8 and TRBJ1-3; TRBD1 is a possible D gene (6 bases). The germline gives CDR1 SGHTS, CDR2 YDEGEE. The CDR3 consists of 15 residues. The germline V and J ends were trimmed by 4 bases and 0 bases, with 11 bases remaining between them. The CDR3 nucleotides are TGTGCCAGCAGCCCCATACAGGGCTCTGGAAACACCATATATTTT. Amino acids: CASSPIQGSGNTIYF.

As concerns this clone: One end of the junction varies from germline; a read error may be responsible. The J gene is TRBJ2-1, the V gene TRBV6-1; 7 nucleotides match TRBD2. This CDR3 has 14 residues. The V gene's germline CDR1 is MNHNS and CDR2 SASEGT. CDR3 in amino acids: CASSRDYSDNEQFF. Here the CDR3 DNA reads TGTGCCAGCAGCCGGGACTACTCCGACAATGAGCAGTTCTTC.

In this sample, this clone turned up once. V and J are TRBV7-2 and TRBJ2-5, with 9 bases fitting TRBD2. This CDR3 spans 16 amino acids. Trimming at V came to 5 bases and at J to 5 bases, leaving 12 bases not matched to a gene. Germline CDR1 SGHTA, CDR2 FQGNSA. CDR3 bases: TGTGCCAGCAGCCAAGGCAAAGCGGGGGGTCGGGAGACCCAGTACTTC. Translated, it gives CASSQGKAGGRETQYF.

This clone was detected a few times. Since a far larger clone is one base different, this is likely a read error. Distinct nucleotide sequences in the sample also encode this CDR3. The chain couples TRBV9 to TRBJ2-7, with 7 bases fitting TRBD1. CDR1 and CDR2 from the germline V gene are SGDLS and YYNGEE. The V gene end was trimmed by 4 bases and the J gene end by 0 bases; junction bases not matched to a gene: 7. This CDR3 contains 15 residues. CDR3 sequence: CASSSQGPSSYEQYF. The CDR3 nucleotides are TGTGCCAGCAGCTCACAGGGGCCCAGCTCCTACGAGCAGTACTTC. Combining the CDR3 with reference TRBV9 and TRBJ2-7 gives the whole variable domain DSGVTQTPKHLITATGQRVTLRCSPRSGDLSVYWYQQSLDQGLQFLIQYYNGEERAKGNILERFSAQQFPDLHSELNLSSLELGDSALYFCASSSQGPSSYEQYFGPGTRLTVT.

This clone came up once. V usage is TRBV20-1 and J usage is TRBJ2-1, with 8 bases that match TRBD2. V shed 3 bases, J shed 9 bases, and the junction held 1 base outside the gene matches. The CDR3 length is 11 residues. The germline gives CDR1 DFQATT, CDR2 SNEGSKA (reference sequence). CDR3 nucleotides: TGCAGTGCTAGCAGCGGGGGTGAGCAGTTCTTC. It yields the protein CSASSGGEQFF.

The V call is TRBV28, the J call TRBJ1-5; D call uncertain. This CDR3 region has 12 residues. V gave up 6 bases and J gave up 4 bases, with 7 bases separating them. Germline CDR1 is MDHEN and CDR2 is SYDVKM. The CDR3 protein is CASSPNNQPQHF. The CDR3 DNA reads TGTGCCAGCAGCCCCAATAATCAGCCCCAGCATTTT.

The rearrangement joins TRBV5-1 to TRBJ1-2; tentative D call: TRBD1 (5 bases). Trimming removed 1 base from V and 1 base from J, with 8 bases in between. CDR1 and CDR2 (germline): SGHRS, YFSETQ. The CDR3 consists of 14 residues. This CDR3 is CASSLPGDNYGYTF. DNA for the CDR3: TGCGCCAGCAGCTTGCCGGGGGATAACTATGGCTACACCTTC.

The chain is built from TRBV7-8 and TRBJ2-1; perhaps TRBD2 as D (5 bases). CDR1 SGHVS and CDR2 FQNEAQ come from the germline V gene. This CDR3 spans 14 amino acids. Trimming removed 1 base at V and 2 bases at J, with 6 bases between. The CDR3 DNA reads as TGTGCCAGCAGCTTAGTCGGGGCCTACAATGAGCAGTTCTTC. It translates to CASSLVGAYNEQFF.

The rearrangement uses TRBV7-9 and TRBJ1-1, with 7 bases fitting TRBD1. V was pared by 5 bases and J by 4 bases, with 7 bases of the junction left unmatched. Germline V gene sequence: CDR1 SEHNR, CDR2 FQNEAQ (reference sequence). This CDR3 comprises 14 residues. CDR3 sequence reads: CASSDRQGATEAFF. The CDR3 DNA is TGTGCCAGCAGCGATCGACAGGGCGCCACTGAAGCTTTCTTT.

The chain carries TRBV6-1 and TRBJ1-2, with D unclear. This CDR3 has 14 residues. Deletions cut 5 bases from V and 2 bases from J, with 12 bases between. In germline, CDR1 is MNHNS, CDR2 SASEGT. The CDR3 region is CASSTDLPNYGYTF. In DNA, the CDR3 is TGTGCCAGCAGTACTGACTTGCCCAACTATGGCTACACCTTC.

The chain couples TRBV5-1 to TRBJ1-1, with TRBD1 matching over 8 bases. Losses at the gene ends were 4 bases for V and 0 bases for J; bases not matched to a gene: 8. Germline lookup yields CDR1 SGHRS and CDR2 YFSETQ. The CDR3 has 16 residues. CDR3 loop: CASSPGQGVMNTEAFF. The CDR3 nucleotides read TGCGCCAGCAGCCCCGGACAGGGTGTGATGAACACTGAAGCTTTCTTT.

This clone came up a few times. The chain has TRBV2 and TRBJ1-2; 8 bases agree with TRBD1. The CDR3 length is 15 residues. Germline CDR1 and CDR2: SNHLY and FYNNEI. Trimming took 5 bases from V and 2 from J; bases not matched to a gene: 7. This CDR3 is CASSPDRGRNYGYTF. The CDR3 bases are TGTGCCAGCAGTCCAGACAGGGGTCGGAACTATGGCTACACCTTC.

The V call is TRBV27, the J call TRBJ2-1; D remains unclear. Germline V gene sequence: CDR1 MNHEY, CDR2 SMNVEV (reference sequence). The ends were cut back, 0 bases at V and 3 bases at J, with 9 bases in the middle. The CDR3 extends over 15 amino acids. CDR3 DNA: TGTGCCAGCAGTTTATCGTTGGCAGTCTACAATGAGCAGTTCTTC. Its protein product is CASSLSLAVYNEQFF.

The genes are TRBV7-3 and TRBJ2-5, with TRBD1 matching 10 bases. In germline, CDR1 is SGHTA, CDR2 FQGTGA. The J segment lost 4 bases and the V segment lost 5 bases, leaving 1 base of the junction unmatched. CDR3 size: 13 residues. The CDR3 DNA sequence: TGTGCCAGCAGCAGGGACAGGGGAGAGACCCAGTACTTC. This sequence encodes CASSRDRGETQYF.

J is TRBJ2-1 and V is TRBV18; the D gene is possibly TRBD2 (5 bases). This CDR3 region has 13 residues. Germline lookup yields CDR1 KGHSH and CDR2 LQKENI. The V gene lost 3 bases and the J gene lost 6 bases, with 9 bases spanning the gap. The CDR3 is CASSPGLTNEQFF. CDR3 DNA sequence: TGTGCCAGCTCACCCGGACTGACCAATGAGCAGTTCTTC.

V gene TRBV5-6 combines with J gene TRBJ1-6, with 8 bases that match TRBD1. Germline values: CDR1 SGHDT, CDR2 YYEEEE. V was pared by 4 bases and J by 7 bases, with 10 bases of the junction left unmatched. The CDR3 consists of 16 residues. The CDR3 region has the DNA TGTGCCAGCAGCCCGACAGGGGATGCGTGGAATTCACCCCTCCACTTT. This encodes CASSPTGDAWNSPLHF. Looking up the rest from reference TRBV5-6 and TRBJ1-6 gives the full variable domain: DAGVTQSPTHLIKTRGQQVTLRCSPKSGHDTVSWYQQALGQGPQFIFQYYEEEERQRGNFPDRFSGHQFPNYSSELNVNALLLGDSALYLCASSPTGDAWNSPLHFGNGTRLTVT.

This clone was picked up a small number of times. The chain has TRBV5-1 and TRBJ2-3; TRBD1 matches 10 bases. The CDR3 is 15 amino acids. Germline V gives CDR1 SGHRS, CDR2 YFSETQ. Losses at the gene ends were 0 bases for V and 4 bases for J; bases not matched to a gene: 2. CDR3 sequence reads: CASSLVTGGPDTQYF. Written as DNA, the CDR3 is TGCGCCAGCAGCTTGGTGACAGGGGGCCCAGATACGCAGTATTTT.

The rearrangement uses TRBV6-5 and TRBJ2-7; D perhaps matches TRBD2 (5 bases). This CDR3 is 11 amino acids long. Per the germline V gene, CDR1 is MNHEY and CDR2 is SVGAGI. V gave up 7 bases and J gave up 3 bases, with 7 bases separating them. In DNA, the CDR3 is TGTGCCAGCACTCGGGGCTACGAGCAGTACTTC. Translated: CASTRGYEQYF.

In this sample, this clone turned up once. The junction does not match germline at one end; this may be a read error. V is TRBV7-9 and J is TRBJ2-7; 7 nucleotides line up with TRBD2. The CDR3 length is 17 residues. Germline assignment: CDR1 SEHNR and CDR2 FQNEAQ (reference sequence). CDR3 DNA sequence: TGTTCCAGCAGCGGAACCCTGACTAGCACCGAGCTATACGAGCAGTACTTC. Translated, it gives CSSSGTLTSTELYEQYF.

The CDR3 DNA sequence: TGTGCCAGCAGCTTGCGCAGGGTTATAAAGGAAAAACTGTTTTTT. Translation: CASSLRRVIKEKLFF. The gene calls are TRBV5-8 and TRBJ1-4; a possible D gene is TRBD1 (5 bases). Trimming cost V 1 base and J 8 bases, with 15 bases left between them. Per germline, CDR1 SGHTS and CDR2 YDEGEE. The CDR3 has 15 amino acids.

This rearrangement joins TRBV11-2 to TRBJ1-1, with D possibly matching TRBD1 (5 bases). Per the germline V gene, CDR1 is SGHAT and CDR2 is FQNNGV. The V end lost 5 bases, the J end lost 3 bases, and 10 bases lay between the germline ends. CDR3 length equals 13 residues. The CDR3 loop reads CASSLQGYTEAFF. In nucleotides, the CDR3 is TGTGCCAGCAGCCTCCAGGGTTACACTGAAGCTTTCTTT.

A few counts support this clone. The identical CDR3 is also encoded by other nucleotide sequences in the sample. The CDR3 region is CAAGVGGYTF. The CDR3 DNA is TGTGCCGCGGGGGTCGGGGGCTACACCTTC. The rearrangement uses TRBV6-5 and TRBJ1-2; possibly TRBD1 for D (5 bases). The CDR3 has 10 residues. Trimming pared 11 bases from V and 8 bases from J, leaving 12 bases between. Germline assignment: CDR1 MNHEY and CDR2 SVGAGI.